The T cell receptor (beta chain) described here comes from a study of OX40 agonist ivuxolimab in advanced cancers. Turning to the study itself: Of mixed ages from about 20 to 90 and averaging roughly 60 years, the group was around 78% male. Findings and limits, study-wide: Both blood CD4+ and CD8+ T cells showed clonal growth by week 6 at 0.1 to 3.0 mg/kg.

In regard to this clone: Its antigen remains unidentified.

If patients had autoimmune disease history or systemic immunosuppression, they were excluded. Some clones are missing from TCRdb's copy, which holds only in-frame ones; the method was immunoSEQ multiplex PCR. In the table there are some 20,000 clones, over 70% of which are singletons. Here the sequenced sample was CD4+ or CD8+ T cells sorted from blood, taken in a trial of the OX40 agonist ivuxolimab. This TCR was sampled from an adult with an advanced solid tumor such as melanoma, head and neck, liver or kidney cancer.

Here the CDR3 reads CASSISVSGYTF. The CDR3 bases are TGTGCCAGCAGTATTTCCGTATCTGGCTACACCTTC. The chain has TRBV6-1 and TRBJ1-2; no clear D. CDR1 and CDR2 from the germline V gene are MNHNS and SASEGT. This CDR3 contains 12 residues. V was cut by 5 bases and J by 7 bases, with 11 bases left in between.